This T cell receptor (beta chain) was sequenced for a study of blood T cells in healthy people across ages. Study overall: Template switching picked up about one barcoded beta molecule for each two T cells.

Per germline, CDR1 DFQATT and CDR2 SNEGSKA (reference sequence). This CDR3 region has 16 residues. V lost 4 bases, J lost 5 bases, and 21 bases lay in between. Together with a sample-barcoded 5' primer, a J-beta primer mix was included in a second PCR lasting about 6 to 11 cycles. TCRdb passed the 5' RACE reads through MiXCR, listing each CDR3 protein once. This table has some 1,800,000 distinct CDR3 sequences, around 40% appearing once. The sequenced sample consisted of blood. The genes are TRBV20-1 and TRBJ2-1; D is unresolved. The TCR originated in a human donor in good health. Here the CDR3 DNA reads TGCAGTGCTATAGAGAGTAGAATACGGCATAACAATGAGCAGTTCTTC. Translation gives CSAIESRIRHNNEQFF.